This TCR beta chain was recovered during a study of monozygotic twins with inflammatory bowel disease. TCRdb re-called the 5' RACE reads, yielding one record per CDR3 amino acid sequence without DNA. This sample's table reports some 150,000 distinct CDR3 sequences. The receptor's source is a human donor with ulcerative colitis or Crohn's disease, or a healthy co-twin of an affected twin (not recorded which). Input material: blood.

CDR3 in amino acids: CSAREGGGGQDEQYF. This chain connects TRBV20-1 to TRBJ2-7; TCRdb proposes TRBD1, but this gene call is untestable without DNA. Germline-derived CDR1 and CDR2 are DFQATT and SNEGSKA (reference sequence). The CDR3 runs 15 residues.